This is a list of T cell receptor beta chains from one sample in a study of T cell changes during pregnancy in multiple sclerosis. The protocol was immunoSEQ multiplex PCR, while the TCRdb copy is restricted to in-frame clones and leaves out a portion. The sample includes tens of thousands of clones, 85% to 90% of them seen just once. The material was CD8+ T cells from peripheral blood mononuclear cells, obtained after pregnancy. All receptors come from a female donor with multiple sclerosis, enrolled in a pregnancy study. Each CDR3 is given with its conserved first and last residue. A D gene is named only where the DNA matches it firmly.

>TRBJ1-2|TRBV27|-
CASSKYRAPNYGYTF
>TRBJ1-1|TRBV11-3|-
CASSLGQGTEAFF
>TRBJ1-5|TRBV9|-
CASSEDSSQPQHF
>TRBJ1-1|TRBV6-5|-
CASTRTAGWTEAFF
>TRBJ2-7|TRBV7-6|-
CASSLITGYEQYF
>TRBJ2-3|TRBV7-9|-
CASSLSGGVGDTQYF
>TRBJ2-7|TRBV7-9|TRBD1
CASSLAGQGYEQYF
>TRBJ2-1|TRBV6-5|-
CATKGGGHNEQFF
>TRBJ1-3|TRBV7-6|TRBD1
CASSGGDRGRNTIYF
>TRBJ2-7|TRBV7-2|TRBD1
CASSWGTGEQYF
>TRBJ2-5|TRBV9|TRBD2
CASSDPILAGGRYQETQYF
>TRBJ2-7|TRBV27|-
CASSLTGAYEQYF
>TRBJ1-4|TRBV9|TRBD1
CASSVGGQPQATNEKLFF
>TRBJ2-7|TRBV13|TRBD1
CASSGGQDRYEQYF
>TRBJ2-5|TRBV2|TRBD2
CASRVAGYNPETQYF
>TRBJ2-1|TRBV9|-
CASSVELDGVPLDGNEQFF
>TRBJ2-7|TRBV27|TRBD1
CASSPQDRAAYEQYF
>TRBJ2-2|TRBV9|-
CASSGGPQSNTGELFF
>TRBJ1-5|TRBV27|-
CASSLSGDQPQHF
>TRBJ1-4|TRBV7-2|TRBD1
CASSLEHRGRSPNEKLFF
>TRBJ1-2|TRBV7-9|TRBD1
CASSSTGERYGYTF
>TRBJ2-3|TRBV28|TRBD1
CASSPDRVVTDTQYF
>TRBJ2-1|TRBV18|-
CASSPLDTGNEQFF
>TRBJ2-5|TRBV4-3|TRBD2
CASSQDTLAGGYETQYF
>TRBJ2-3|TRBV7-2|-
CASSPEGGLTDTQYF
>TRBJ1-1|TRBV12-5|-
CASEHPGMNTEAFF
>TRBJ1-5|TRBV27|-
CASSFGQSNQPQHF
>TRBJ1-1|TRBV19|TRBD1
CASSKTGGTEAFF
>TRBJ2-1|TRBV27|TRBD2
CASRTASGGVNEQFF
>TRBJ1-1|TRBV21-1|-
CASTEGDTCMNTEAFF
>TRBJ2-2|TRBV4-1|TRBD2
CASSQTSGGTGELFF
>TRBJ2-4|TRBV9|TRBD2
CASSPRGAGGPKNIQYF
>TRBJ1-1|TRBV9|-
CASSSDGGGTEAFF
>TRBJ1-1|TRBV7-9|TRBD1
CASSPGQGDTEAFF
>TRBJ1-4|TRBV5-6|TRBD1
CASSLAGQGITNEKLFF
>TRBJ1-2|TRBV4-1|-
CASSQAGTFYGYTF
>TRBJ1-5|TRBV6-5|-
CASSMAPNSNQPQHF
>TRBJ1-2|TRBV18|-
CASSPGGEANYGYTF
>TRBJ2-7|TRBV5-5|TRBD2
CASSSGGVVYEQYF
>TRBJ2-7|TRBV11-2|-
CASSSLVGQYF
>TRBJ2-2|TRBV7-3|TRBD1
CASSLPGTANTGELFF
>TRBJ2-3|TRBV4-3|TRBD1
CASSQGAGGLDTQYF
>TRBJ2-7|TRBV5-6|-
CASSLSGTYEQYF
>TRBJ2-1|TRBV25-1|-
CASSESSGPGFF
>TRBJ1-1|TRBV6-1|-
CASTSLENEAFF
>TRBJ2-7|TRBV10-2|TRBD1
CAATGGASPEQYF